This T cell receptor (beta chain) is from a study of early T cells in non-severe SARS-CoV-2 infection. The study, taken as a whole, reports: Anti-spike CD8 responses were favored in VDJdb matching, and private and CD4 specificities were missed.

This clonotype was seen only a few times. No antigen is known for it. Each single cDNA molecule received a unique molecular identifier. A single record per CDR3 protein comes from TCRdb applying MiXCR to the 5' RACE reads. This repertoire shows some 36,000 distinct CDR3 sequences, around 6.5% found once; its top ten account for approximately 5%. The V end was cut by 2 bases, the J end by 5 bases, with 14 bases between. This CDR3 is 15 amino acids long. Germline V gives CDR1 MNHNY, CDR2 SVGAGI (reference sequence). Input material: whole blood. The rearrangement links TRBV6-6 to TRBJ2-3, with D tentatively TRBD1 (6 bases). This clonotype was sampled from an adult who was a healthcare worker with PCR-confirmed SARS-CoV-2 infection or an uninfected control (not recorded which). The CDR3 region has the DNA TGTGCCAGCAGTTACATGTGGACAGTGGGAGATACGCAGTATTTT. It encodes CASSYMWTVGDTQYF.